This is a list of T cell receptor beta chains from one sample in a study of shared T cell receptors in the human thymus. Sequencing used immunoSEQ multiplex PCR; TCRdb keeps in-frame clones, though not all of them. The table records around 730,000 clones, approximately 85% of them present only once. The sample also formed part of further work on human thymus T cells.

Sequencing was carried out using thymocytes. Receptors were obtained from a girl younger than two with a congenital heart defect. Each CDR3 is given with its conserved first and last residue. D genes are given only for firm matches. Expanded clones get a size class; other rows say once, few or many, or leave the size out.

J | size | V | D | DNA | CDR3
TRBJ2-7 | - | TRBV10-3 | - | TGTGCCACCATATCGACAGGTTTCTCCGAGCAGTACTTC | CATISTGFSEQYF
TRBJ2-3 | - | TRBV5-1 | TRBD1 | TGCGCCAGCAGCTTGCGGGATACGGACAGGGATCCAGATACGCAGTATTTT | CASSLRDTDRDPDTQYF
TRBJ1-2 | - | TRBV9 | TRBD1 | TGTGCCAGCAGCCTAGGGACAGGGGAGTTGATGAACTATGGCTACACCTTC | CASSLGTGELMNYGYTF
TRBJ1-5 | - | TRBV19 | - | TGTGCCAGTAGTAGGTTTCGGGATTTGGATCAGCCCCAGCATTTT | CASSRFRDLDQPQHF
TRBJ2-1 | - | TRBV4-1 | TRBD2 | TGCGCCAGCAGCCAGGAACCGACTAGCGGGGGGGAAAATGAGCAGTTCTTC | CASSQEPTSGGENEQFF
TRBJ2-1 | - | TRBV27 | TRBD2 | TGTGCCAGCAGTTTACTAGCGGGGGTCCTCTACAATGAGCAGTTCTTC | CASSLLAGVLYNEQFF
TRBJ2-1 | once | TRBV10-3 | TRBD2 | TGTGCCATCAGTGATAGACTAGCGGGGAAGATCTCCTACAATGAGCAGTTCTTC | CAISDRLAGKISYNEQFF
TRBJ1-2 | - | TRBV14 | - | TGTGCCAGCAGCCAAGTCGTTAAAGGGGGAGTCTATGGCTACACCTTC | CASSQVVKGGVYGYTF
TRBJ1-6 | few | TRBV28 | - | TGTGCCAGCAGTTTAGTGGCGGGACTGAAGCACCTCCACTTT | CASSLVAGLKHLHF
TRBJ2-7 | - | TRBV27 | - | TGTGCCAGCAGCAAGCTAGAGCCCATAACCCATCCGACCTACGAGCAGTACTTC | CASSKLEPITHPTYEQYF
TRBJ2-7 | once | TRBV6-5 | TRBD1 | TGTGCCAGCAGTTACTCTCCGGACAGGGGTTACGAGCAGTACTTC | CASSYSPDRGYEQYF
TRBJ2-2 | - | TRBV7-6 | - | TGTGCCAGCAGCTTGTTAAGAAGTCGCGGAGAAAACAAAATGACCGGGGAGCTGTTTTTT | CASSLLRSRGENKMTGELFF
TRBJ2-2 | - | TRBV9 | - | TGTGCCAGCAGCGTAGTTTTCATAGGGGGAAATCACACCGGGGAGCTGTTTTTT | CASSVVFIGGNHTGELFF
TRBJ1-2 | few | TRBV19 | - | TGTGCCAGTAGTCGATTCGGGGGAGAGAATGGCTACACCTTC | CASSRFGGENGYTF
TRBJ1-1 | once | TRBV2 | - | TGTGCCAGTGATCCGGGGAGAGAAGCTTTCTTT | CASDPGREAFF
TRBJ2-1 | - | TRBV4-3 | TRBD2 | TGCGCCAGCAGCCAAGTAGAAACTAGCGGGGGGATTGGTACTCAGTTCTTC | CASSQVETSGGIGTQFF
TRBJ1-1 | once | TRBV6-1 | TRBD1 | TGTGCCCTACAGGGGGCGCCGGGTAACACTGAAGCTTTCTTT | CALQGAPGNTEAFF